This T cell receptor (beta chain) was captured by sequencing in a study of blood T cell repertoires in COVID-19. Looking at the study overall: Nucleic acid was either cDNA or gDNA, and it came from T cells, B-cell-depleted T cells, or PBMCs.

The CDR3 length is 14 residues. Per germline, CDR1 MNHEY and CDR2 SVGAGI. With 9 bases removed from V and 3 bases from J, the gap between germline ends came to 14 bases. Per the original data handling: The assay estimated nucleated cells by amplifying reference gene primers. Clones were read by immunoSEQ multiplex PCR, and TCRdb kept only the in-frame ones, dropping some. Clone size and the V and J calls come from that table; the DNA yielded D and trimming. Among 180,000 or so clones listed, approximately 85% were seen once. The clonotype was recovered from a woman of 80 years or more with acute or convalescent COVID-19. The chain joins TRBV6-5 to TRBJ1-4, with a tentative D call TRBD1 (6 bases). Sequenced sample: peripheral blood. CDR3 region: CASSLGQSNEKLFF. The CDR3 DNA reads TGTGCCAGTAGCCTCGGACAGTCTAATGAAAAACTGTTTTTT.